The present T cell receptor (beta chain) was sequenced within a study of T cell repertoires in cytomegalovirus infection. Across the study: CMV infection plus the matching HLA type was flagged by public TCR beta signatures. Study-wide findings and caveats: HLA-C-restricted CMV-specific TCR beta clonotypes prevailed in the ex vivo response. Based on cumulative public TCR beta family frequency, carriers of CMV plus the relevant HLA were identified.

Looked up from germline, CDR1 is MNHEY and CDR2 is SMNVEV (reference sequence). Trimming left V 5 bases short and J 2 bases short, with 15 bases between. The CDR3 totals 16 residues. Note on this clonotype: The antigen is not known.

Via MiXCR, TCRdb re-called the reads, giving one row per CDR3 protein. The data contain 200,000 to 250,000 distinct CDR3 sequences, roughly 20% of them singletons. Sample: CD8+ T cells from PBMCs. This TCR derives from a human donor in good health (CMV status not recorded). Some clones in this sample may be carry-over from other donors' samples. The chain is built from TRBV27 and TRBJ2-2; D possibly corresponds to TRBD2 (5 bases). Here the CDR3 DNA reads TGTGCCAGCAGTCAGTACATCGGGATTAACACCGGGGAGCTGTTTTTT. It encodes CASSQYIGINTGELFF.